This entry concerns a single T cell receptor beta chain. What it binds is not known. This cohort consisted of healthy bone marrow donors. Losses at the gene ends were 6 bases for V and 0 bases for J; bases not matched to a gene: 2. This CDR3 comprises 15 residues. CDR1 and CDR2 (germline): MNHEY, SMNVEV (reference sequence). This record belongs to a study of cytomegalovirus exposure and HLA in healthy donors. Whole-study findings and limits: Later analysis placed DRB1 highest and HLA-C lowest in TCR association rates, which differed by HLA locus. Within a later analysis, the majority of CMV-associated TCR beta chains appeared HLA-restricted. In vitro confirmation showed a few CMV-associated chains to be CMV antigen specific.

In the PCR, 60 Vbeta and 13 Jbeta primers were used. Profiled with immunoSEQ multiplex PCR; TCRdb holds only in-frame clones, not every one. The sample includes 100,000 to 150,000 clones, approximately 85% of them seen just once. J is TRBJ2-7 and V is TRBV27, with 13 nucleotides matching TRBD2. This clonotype was sampled from a male donor in good health and CMV-seropositive. The sequenced sample was PBMCs. The CDR3 sequence: CASRTSGRSSYEQYF. In DNA, the CDR3 is TGTGCCAGCAGGACTAGCGGGAGGAGCTCCTACGAGCAGTACTTC.